This TCR beta chain was retrieved from a study of shared clonotypes between healthy human individuals (dated by TCRdb to about 2020). Concerning the study at large: The cohort included three men and a couple of women between 18 and 49 years of age. Per donor, three plates each were used for CD4 naive and CD4 memory, two for CD8 naive, and one for CD8 memory. Blood TCR repertoires of a handful of healthy adults were deeply sequenced to estimate repertoire size and the extent of clonotype sharing between individuals. To increase sequencing depth and limit assay-specific biases, different laboratories used diverse techniques to prepare libraries and sequence TCR repertoires. Each donor's leukapheresis produced roughly between roughly 0.85 and 9.5 billion PBMCs. What the work shows at the level of the full study, not this receptor alone: Because the study included only a small number of donors, the genetic and exposure-history diversity represented was limited. Estimated clonotype richness was generally larger for naive than for memory subsets. Rarefaction of sorted-subset datasets indicated incomplete sequencing despite the large sequencing depth. Compared with non-shared clonotypes, clonotypes shared by all four sorted-subset donors had higher generation probabilities. When a handful of donors were compared, the shared fraction of clonotypes was roughly 5% for naive CD4, approximately 3.3% for naive CD8, more than 2% for memory CD4, and approximately 0.4% for memory CD8. Pairwise subsampling indicated that sequencing depth was expected to affect the degree of clonotype sharing among donors. Sampling was restricted to blood, and TCR repertoires in tissue are likely to differ from TCR repertoires in blood.

Donors were healthy HIV-negative adults with no recently reported acute infections or vaccinations. All donors were Caucasian adults living in Nashville, Tennessee, USA. Magnetic negative selection was used to enrich CD4+ T cells, after which naive cells were positively selected on CD45RA and the negative fraction became the memory subset. After blood collection by leukapheresis, PBMCs were isolated using Ficoll-Histopaque density gradient centrifugation and then cryopreserved in the vapor phase of liquid nitrogen. Analytical flow cytometry was used to check the purity and quantity of every magnetically sorted T cell population. Genomic DNA was isolated from every sorted fraction and measured by UV absorbance on a Nanodrop 2000c. Using the deep immunoSEQ assay, multiplex PCR amplified TCR CDR3 regions from genomic DNA. For each cell subset, the extracted genomic DNA was distributed evenly across all wells of several immunoSEQ 96-well plates, and each plate served as one replicate. For sorted subsets, 150 to 250 ng of genomic DNA, equivalent to roughly 33,000 T cell genomes, went into each replicate PCR. The purified libraries were quantified using a Qubit 3.0 fluorometer, sized with a Bioanalyzer 2100, and then quantified again using the KAPA Library Quantification kit. Every immunoSEQ 96-well plate was sequenced on a dedicated single-read 150-cycle Illumina NextSeq 550 flow cell. Regarding the original processing steps: The immunoSEQ output contained only junctional sequences without quality scores, so filtering could not match that applied to full-length reads. To assign V/J genes and CDR3, sequences were annotated against IMGT germline references using PyIR, a Python wrapper for IgBLAST v1.9. Any read was removed if the V/J assignment was weak (E-value above 1e-6), the CDR3 was missing, or the read contained stop codons, out-of-frame junctions, or ambiguous translated residues. V3J clonotypes were defined as sequences sharing the same inferred V gene, J gene, and CDR3 amino acid sequence. The percentage overlap between two repertoires was calculated by dividing the number of shared unique clonotypes by the size of the smaller repertoire. Richness of each repertoire was evaluated using RTK rarefaction, the Chao1 estimator, and Recon v2.1 estimates of unobserved clonotypes. Generation probabilities were computed with OLGA for all TCRbeta clonotypes obtained by the gDNA method from several donors. Sourced from immuneACCESS, this table was stored by TCRdb with only in-frame sequences that have V and J called. A share of the clones is absent; for the studies checked, an unresolved V gene accounts for under half, and the remainder has no known explanation. That table supplies the V and J calls and clone size; D and trimming were determined from the DNA. The sample records roughly 640,000 clones, 95% to 98% of which are singletons. The top ten constitute roughly 0.05% of the sample.

Notes on this clone: It lacks a known antigen. Per-nucleotide qualities are absent, and no much larger clonotype sits a single base away.

In the germline V gene, CDR1 corresponds to SGHAT and CDR2 to FQNNGV. The CDR3 runs 16 amino acids, cysteine and phenylalanine included. Just the 48-base CDR3 DNA is kept, in frame starting at base 1. Trimming removed 5 bases from V and 2 bases from J; the gene matches leave 5 bases unexplained. The rearranged segments are TRBV11-2 and TRBJ2-3; 12 bases in between match TRBD2. The sequenced sample was naive CD4+ T cells sorted from blood. The label giving this sample's cell subset or site can be read as: CD45RA+ positively selected. The TCR comes from a woman between 25 and 40 years old in good health. The bases are TGTGCCAGCAGCGTCGGACTAGCGGGATTCACAGATACGCAGTATTTT. The translation is CASSVGLAGFTDTQYF.